The 23 T cell receptor beta chains in this list originate from one sample, sequenced in a study of cytomegalovirus exposure and HLA in healthy donors. Primers: 60 Vbeta forward and 13 Jbeta reverse. Data came from immunoSEQ multiplex PCR; TCRdb stores just in-frame clones and leaves some out. Of roughly 170,000 clones in the sample, about 80% were seen once. Material for sequencing was PBMCs. Receptor source: a man aged 30 to 39 in good health and CMV-seropositive.

The J gene is TRBJ2-7, the V gene TRBV14; D remains ambiguous. The V gene lost 4 bases and the J gene lost 5 bases, with 6 bases spanning the gap. The CDR3 is made up of 11 amino acids. Looked up from germline, CDR1 is SGHDN and CDR2 is FVKESK. The CDR3 DNA reads as TGTGCCAGCAGCCGAGCCAACGAGCAGTACTTC. Its translation: CASSRANEQYF.

CDR3 region: CASSLGQGIRALHF. Here the CDR3 DNA reads TGTGCCAGCAGCTTGGGGCAGGGCATCAGGGCCCTCCACTTT. The rearrangement joins TRBV5-6 to TRBJ1-6; D may be TRBD1 (5 bases). Deletions cut 0 bases from V and 14 bases from J, with 15 bases between. Germline V gene data show CDR1 as SGHDT and CDR2 as YYEEEE. The CDR3 runs to 14 residues. The variable domain in full, completed from reference TRBV5-6 and TRBJ1-6, reads DAGVTQSPTHLIKTRGQQVTLRCSPKSGHDTVSWYQQALGQGPQFIFQYYEEEERQRGNFPDRFSGHQFPNYSSELNVNALLLGDSALYLCASSLGQGIRALHFGNGTRLTVT.

J is TRBJ2-5 and V is TRBV2, with 11 positions matching TRBD2. This CDR3 is 15 amino acids long. Looked up from germline, CDR1 is SNHLY and CDR2 is FYNNEI. J was trimmed by 3 bases and V by 7 bases; bases with no gene match: 7. CDR3 in amino acids: CASTKGLAVKETQYF. As DNA, the CDR3 is TGTGCCAGCACCAAGGGACTAGCGGTGAAAGAGACCCAGTACTTC.

This chain connects TRBV5-1 to TRBJ2-5, with a weak D call TRBD2 (5 bases). The CDR3 covers 13 residues. V lost 2 bases to trimming and J lost 4 bases, with 9 bases between them. The germline V gene has CDR1 SGHRS and CDR2 YFSETQ. The CDR3 DNA is TGCGCCAGCAGCTTTACAAGCGGAGAGACCCAGTACTTC. This gives the protein CASSFTSGETQYF.

This clone was picked up one time. CDR3 coding DNA: TGCGCCAGCAGCCAAGATACTAGCGGGCTAGGGGAGCTGTTTTTT. This sequence encodes CASSQDTSGLGELFF. The chain recombines TRBV4-1 with TRBJ2-2; 9 nucleotides agree with TRBD2. This CDR3 contains 15 residues. Germline CDR1 and CDR2: MGHRA and YSYEKL. V dropped 0 bases and J dropped 8; count of bases not matched to a gene: 4.

The chain links TRBV4-2 to TRBJ2-1, with a possible D match to TRBD1 (5 bases). This CDR3 is built from 14 residues. Germline assignment: CDR1 LGHNA and CDR2 YNFKEQ. V gave up 4 bases and J gave up 6 bases, with 13 bases separating them. This CDR3 reads CASSRLPGINEQFF. CDR3 nucleotides: TGTGCCAGCAGCCGACTCCCAGGGATCAATGAGCAGTTCTTC.

The V call is TRBV5-1, the J call TRBJ2-1, with 7 bases matching TRBD1. V lost 3 bases, J lost 0 bases, and 3 bases stayed unmatched. The CDR3 spans 15 residues. The germline V gene has CDR1 SGHRS and CDR2 YFSETQ. DNA for the CDR3: TGCGCCAGCAGCTCTGGACAGGTCTCCTACAATGAGCAGTTCTTC. It codes for CASSSGQVSYNEQFF. Combining the CDR3 with reference TRBV5-1 and TRBJ2-1 gives the whole variable domain KAGVTQTPRYLIKTRGQQVTLSCSPISGHRSVSWYQQTPGQGLQFLFEYFSETQRNKGNFPGRFSGRQFSNSRSEMNVSTLELGDSALYLCASSSGQVSYNEQFFGPGTRLTVL.

The chain has TRBV19 and TRBJ2-7, with a weak D call TRBD2 (5 bases). The CDR3 covers 15 residues. Germline V CDR1 and CDR2: LNHDA, SQIVND (reference sequence). V was trimmed by 3 bases and J by 5 bases, leaving 17 bases between them. CDR3 region: CASSMYAGPPHEQYF. The CDR3 DNA is TGTGCCAGTAGTATGTACGCGGGCCCCCCTCACGAGCAGTACTTC. Combining the CDR3 with reference TRBV19 and TRBJ2-7 gives the whole variable domain DGGITQSPKYLFRKEGQNVTLSCEQNLNHDAMYWYRQDPGQGLRLIYYSQIVNDFQKGDIAEGYSVSREKKESFPLTVTSAQKNPTAFYLCASSMYAGPPHEQYFGPGTRLTVT.

V usage is TRBV7-2 and J usage is TRBJ2-5, with 9 bases fitting TRBD1. The germline V gene encodes CDR1 SGHTA and CDR2 FQGNSA. J lost 4 bases, V lost 1 base, and 10 bases had no gene match. This CDR3 has 17 residues. The CDR3 sequence: CASSLGYGTGLGETQYF. The CDR3 region has the DNA TGTGCCAGCAGCTTAGGGTATGGGACAGGGCTTGGAGAGACCCAGTACTTC.

Concerning this clone: The junction differs from germline at one of its ends, possibly a read error. The chain carries TRBV7-9 and TRBJ1-2, with no clear D. CDR3 length: 16 amino acids. Germline assignment: CDR1 SEHNR and CDR2 FQNEAQ (reference sequence). This chain's CDR3 is CSSSPITQDSNYGYTF. In nucleotides, the CDR3 is TGTTCCAGCAGCCCAATAACCCAGGACTCTAACTATGGCTACACCTTC. Based on the CDR3 plus reference TRBV7-9 and TRBJ1-2, the full variable domain is DTGVSQNPRHKITKRGQNVTFRCDPISEHNRLYWYRQTLGQGPEFLTYFQNEAQLEKSRLLSDRFSAERPKGSFSTLEIQRTEQGDSAMYLCSSSPITQDSNYGYTFGSGTRLTVV.

V is TRBV25-1 and J is TRBJ2-1; TRBD1 matches at 9 bases. The CDR3 length is 16 residues. Germline V gene lookup returns CDR1 MGHDK and CDR2 SYGVNS. Germline trimming cut 4 bases from V and 3 bases from J; bases unmatched to any gene: 7. CDR3 loop: CASSGPGTGYYNEQFF. DNA for the CDR3: TGTGCCAGCAGTGGACCCGGGACAGGGTACTACAATGAGCAGTTCTTC.

The chain couples TRBV7-3 to TRBJ2-7, with TRBD2 identical over 11 bases. V lost 5 bases, J lost 0 bases, and 3 bases stayed unmatched. CDR1 and CDR2 (germline): SGHTA, FQGTGA. The CDR3 has 15 residues. The CDR3 spells CASSQGLAGSYEQYF. The CDR3 DNA reads TGTGCCAGCAGCCAAGGACTAGCGGGCTCCTACGAGCAGTACTTC.

This chain links TRBV5-1 with TRBJ2-7, with 15 positions matching TRBD2. Germline lookup yields CDR1 SGHRS and CDR2 YFSETQ. The V and J ends lost 3 bases and 3 bases, in that order; junction bases with no gene match: 4. This CDR3 is 16 amino acids long. CDR3 residues: CASSSGLAGGGYEQYF. In nucleotides, the CDR3 is TGCGCCAGCAGCTCAGGACTAGCGGGGGGGGGCTACGAGCAGTACTTC. Drawing the rest from reference TRBV5-1 and TRBJ2-7, the complete variable domain is KAGVTQTPRYLIKTRGQQVTLSCSPISGHRSVSWYQQTPGQGLQFLFEYFSETQRNKGNFPGRFSGRQFSNSRSEMNVSTLELGDSALYLCASSSGLAGGGYEQYFGPGTRLTVT.

V and J are TRBV2 and TRBJ1-1; tentative D call: TRBD1 (6 bases). V lost 0 bases and J 5 bases, leaving 10 bases between the germline ends. This CDR3 is built from 14 residues. Germline V lookup: CDR1 SNHLY, CDR2 FYNNEI. The CDR3 spells CASSEALQGTEAFF. In nucleotides, the CDR3 is TGTGCCAGCAGTGAAGCGCTTCAGGGGACTGAAGCTTTCTTT.

V is TRBV19 and J is TRBJ2-5; 11 bases fit TRBD2. J lost 2 bases, V lost 5 bases, and 7 bases had no gene match. The CDR3 has 16 residues. Germline CDR1 is LNHDA and CDR2 is SQIVND (reference sequence). CDR3 loop: CASSLRLAGTQETQYF. CDR3 sequence (DNA): TGTGCCAGTAGTTTAAGACTAGCGGGAACACAAGAGACCCAGTACTTC.

The V call is TRBV27, the J call TRBJ2-5, with TRBD1 matching 10 bases. After removal of 6 bases from V and 5 bases from J, the junction contained 9 bases not matched to a gene. Germline V lookup: CDR1 MNHEY, CDR2 SMNVEV (reference sequence). The CDR3 has 15 amino acids. Here the CDR3 DNA reads TGTGCCAGCAGGATCAGACAGGGGGCGAGGGAGACCCAGTACTTC. Translating it yields CASRIRQGARETQYF.

The sample holds one count of this clone. V gene TRBV28 combines with J gene TRBJ2-7; D is perhaps TRBD2 (6 bases). The CDR3 has 15 residues. CDR1 and CDR2 (germline): MDHEN, SYDVKM. Between the trimmed V and J ends, which lost 3 bases and 6 bases, there was a span of 18 bases. The CDR3 sequence is CASSFVVGTDGEQYF. In DNA, the CDR3 is TGTGCCAGCAGTTTCGTTGTAGGGACTGACGGCGAGCAGTACTTC.

The rearrangement uses TRBV10-2 and TRBJ2-1, with D possibly matching TRBD1 (5 bases). CDR1 and CDR2 (germline): WSHSY, SAAADI. This CDR3 is 13 amino acids long. V was pared by 2 bases and J by 13 bases, with 15 bases between. The CDR3 region has the DNA TGCGCCAGCAGTGAGGATGGGGCCTCAATCCAGTTCTTC. Amino acid sequence: CASSEDGASIQFF.

The chain uses TRBV27 and TRBJ1-1; 7 bases agree with TRBD1. The germline CDR1 and CDR2 sequences are MNHEY and SMNVEV (reference sequence). V shed 5 bases, J shed 2 bases, and the junction held 11 bases outside the gene matches. The CDR3 sequence is 16 residues long. CDR3 amino acids: CASSPPQGPLNTEAFF. The CDR3 DNA follows: TGTGCCAGCAGTCCGCCACAGGGGCCCCTTAACACTGAAGCTTTCTTT.

The chain is built from TRBV7-9 and TRBJ1-1; D may be TRBD1 (5 bases). Between the trimmed V and J ends, which lost 7 bases and 4 bases, there was a span of 16 bases. Germline V gene lookup returns CDR1 SEHNR and CDR2 FQNEAQ (reference sequence). The CDR3 consists of 14 residues. The CDR3 bases are TGTGCCAGCATCCTTCAGGGTGCCTTCACTGAAGCTTTCTTT. Protein product: CASILQGAFTEAFF.

This clone was counted a single time. The genes are TRBV30 and TRBJ1-2; the D gene is possibly TRBD1 (5 bases). The CDR3 consists of 13 residues. Trimming cost V 4 bases and J 6 bases, with 15 bases left between them. Germline assignment: CDR1 GTSNPN and CDR2 SVGIG (reference sequence). This chain's CDR3 is CAWNAGQPHGYTF. The CDR3 nucleotides are TGTGCCTGGAACGCGGGGCAGCCCCATGGCTACACCTTC. The full variable domain, rest sourced from reference TRBV30 and TRBJ1-2, is SQTIHQWPATLVQPVGSPLSLECTVEGTSNPNLYWYRQAAGRGLQLLFYSVGIGQISSEVPQNLSASRPQDRQFILSSKKLLLSDSGFYLCAWNAGQPHGYTFGSGTRLTVV.

V is TRBV5-6 and J is TRBJ1-2, with 7 bases that match TRBD1. The CDR3 contains 14 residues. Trimming removed 0 bases from V and 3 bases from J; junction bases left unmatched: 2. Germline V gene data show CDR1 as SGHDT and CDR2 as YYEEEE. This CDR3 is CASSLGQGHYGYTF. The CDR3 nucleotides read TGTGCCAGCAGCTTGGGACAGGGTCACTATGGCTACACCTTC.

This clone was seen just once. V gene TRBV30 combines with J gene TRBJ1-4, with D tentatively TRBD1 (5 bases). Trimming stripped 5 bases from V and 2 bases from J, with 12 bases between. This CDR3 spans 14 amino acids. The germline V gene has CDR1 GTSNPN and CDR2 SVGIG (reference sequence). Here the CDR3 reads CAWGKGTTNEKLFF. DNA of the CDR3: TGTGCCTGGGGGAAGGGGACTACTAATGAAAAACTGTTTTTT.